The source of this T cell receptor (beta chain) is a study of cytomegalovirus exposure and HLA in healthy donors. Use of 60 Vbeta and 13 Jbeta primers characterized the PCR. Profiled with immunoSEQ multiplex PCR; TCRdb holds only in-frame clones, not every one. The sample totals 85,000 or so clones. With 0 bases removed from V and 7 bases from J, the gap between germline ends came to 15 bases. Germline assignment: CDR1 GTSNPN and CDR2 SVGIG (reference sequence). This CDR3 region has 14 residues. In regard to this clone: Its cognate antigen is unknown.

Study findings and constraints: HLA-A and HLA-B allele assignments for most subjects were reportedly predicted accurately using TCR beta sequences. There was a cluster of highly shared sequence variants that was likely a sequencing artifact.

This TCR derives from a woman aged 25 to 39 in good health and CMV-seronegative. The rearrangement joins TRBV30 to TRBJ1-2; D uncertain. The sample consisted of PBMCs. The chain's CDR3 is CAWSVGGSAGGYTF. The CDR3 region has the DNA TGTGCCTGGAGTGTAGGAGGGAGTGCAGGTGGCTACACCTTC.